The next 8 T cell receptor beta chains were all read from a single sample in a study of blood T cell repertoires in COVID-19. The repertoire was sequenced with immunoSEQ multiplex PCR; TCRdb's copy has only in-frame clones and lacks some. The data contain about 250,000 clones, 80% to 90% of them seen just once; the ten biggest clones take up 3.6%. Sequencing was carried out using PBMCs or T cells enriched from blood (not recorded which). All receptors derive from a woman in her thirties or forties who had been exposed to COVID-19.

The chain has TRBV7-6 and TRBJ2-2; 9 bases line up with TRBD1. The V segment lost 5 bases and the J segment 5 bases; nucleotides outside the gene matches: 6. CDR3 length: 15 residues. CDR1 is SGHVS, CDR2 FNYEAQ, per germline. Here the CDR3 reads CASSLGQGGTGELFF. As DNA, the CDR3 is TGTGCCAGCAGCCTGGGACAGGGAGGGACCGGGGAGCTGTTTTTT.

This clone was picked up one time. In nucleotides, the CDR3 is TGCGCCAGCACCCAGGACAGCCTGGGGAATGAAAAACTGTTTTTT. It codes for CASTQDSLGNEKLFF. This chain links TRBV5-1 with TRBJ1-4; tentative D call: TRBD1 (6 bases). The CDR3 length is 15 residues. Germline assignment: CDR1 SGHRS and CDR2 YFSETQ. V was clipped by 6 bases and J by 5 bases, with 17 bases between them.

A word on this clone: This CDR3 is also generated by other DNA sequences in the sample. CDR3 sequence (DNA): TGTGCCAGCTCACCCCTCCGGGAGGATACGCAGTATTTT. Amino acid sequence: CASSPLREDTQYF. The chain combines TRBV18 with TRBJ2-3; perhaps TRBD2 as D (6 bases). The ends were cut back, 3 bases at V and 6 bases at J, with 10 bases in the middle. This CDR3 is 13 amino acids long. Per the germline V gene, CDR1 is KGHSH and CDR2 is LQKENI.

This clone was recorded only once. CDR3 protein: CAWRTGGDYGYTF. The CDR3 DNA sequence: TGTGCCTGGAGGACAGGGGGGGACTATGGCTACACCTTC. The genes are TRBV30 and TRBJ1-2; 9 nucleotides line up with TRBD1. Germline V gene sequence: CDR1 GTSNPN, CDR2 SVGIG (reference sequence). The CDR3 sequence is 13 residues long. V gave up 3 bases and J gave up 3 bases; unmatched junction bases: 2.

The gene calls are TRBV9 and TRBJ2-5; 9 bases are a match to TRBD2. Germline CDR1 is SGDLS and CDR2 is YYNGEE. V dropped 0 bases and J dropped 2; count of bases not matched to a gene: 5. This CDR3 spans 16 amino acids. The CDR3 here is CASSVGQAGGQETQYF. DNA of the CDR3: TGTGCCAGCAGCGTAGGTCAAGCGGGGGGACAAGAGACCCAGTACTTC.

This chain's CDR3 is CASSVFEGTSGQETQYF. As DNA, the CDR3 is TGTGCCAGCAGCGTATTCGAAGGGACTAGCGGACAAGAGACCCAGTACTTC. This sequence joins TRBV9 and TRBJ2-5; TRBD2 agrees at 11 bases. CDR1 SGDLS and CDR2 YYNGEE come from the germline V gene. With V trimmed by 1 base and J by 2 bases, 7 bases remained unmatched. The CDR3 spans 17 residues. The full variable domain, with the rest looked up from reference TRBV9 and TRBJ2-5, is DSGVTQTPKHLITATGQRVTLRCSPRSGDLSVYWYQQSLDQGLQFLIQYYNGEERAKGNILERFSAQQFPDLHSELNLSSLELGDSALYFCASSVFEGTSGQETQYFGPGTRLLVL.

This clone has only a few counts. This chain joins TRBV7-7 and TRBJ1-1; 11 bases line up with TRBD1. CDR3 length equals 16 residues. Germline loops: CDR1 SSHAT, CDR2 FNYEAQ (reference sequence). The ends lost 4 bases at V and 4 bases at J; junction bases unmatched: 8. CDR3 sequence (DNA): TGTGCCAGCAGCTCAGACAGGACAGGGGGCGGCACTGAAGCTTTCTTT. Amino acid sequence: CASSSDRTGGGTEAFF.

The chain links TRBV3-1 (or the pseudogene TRBV3-2) to TRBJ1-6, with D hard to call. CDR3 length equals 14 residues. Trimming shortened V by 1 base and J by 6 bases, and 7 bases separated the two germline ends. Germline V lookup: CDR1 LGHDT, CDR2 YNNKEL (reference sequence). The CDR3 DNA follows: TGTGCCAGCAGCCAAGTAAGCCGTAATTCACCCCTCCACTTT. This gives the protein CASSQVSRNSPLHF.